The T cell receptor beta chain under discussion was sequenced for a study of cytomegalovirus exposure and HLA in healthy donors. Study-level points and caveats: Specific recognition of CMV antigens was confirmed in vitro for a few chains (all CMV-associated). When a later analysis was performed, an Asian-associated ancestry cluster reportedly had fewer N-insertions than the roughly 670-donor mean.

PCR involved 60 Vbeta and 13 Jbeta primers. Using immunoSEQ multiplex PCR, the repertoire was profiled, and TCRdb retains in-frame clones only, with some absent. The table has 45,000 to 55,000 clones, about 57% seen once. Only a few counts were recorded for this clone. Its antigen is still unknown. In germline, CDR1 is SEHNR, CDR2 FQNEAQ (reference sequence). V was clipped by 5 bases and J by 8 bases, with 18 bases between them. The CDR3 is made up of 14 amino acids. The genes are TRBV7-9 and TRBJ1-1, with TRBD1 as a possible D gene (6 bases). This TCR came from a human donor in good health. Source material: PBMCs. This chain's CDR3 is CASSTRGTPQEAFF. Here the CDR3 DNA reads TGTGCCAGCAGCACCCGAGGGACACCGCAGGAAGCTTTCTTT.